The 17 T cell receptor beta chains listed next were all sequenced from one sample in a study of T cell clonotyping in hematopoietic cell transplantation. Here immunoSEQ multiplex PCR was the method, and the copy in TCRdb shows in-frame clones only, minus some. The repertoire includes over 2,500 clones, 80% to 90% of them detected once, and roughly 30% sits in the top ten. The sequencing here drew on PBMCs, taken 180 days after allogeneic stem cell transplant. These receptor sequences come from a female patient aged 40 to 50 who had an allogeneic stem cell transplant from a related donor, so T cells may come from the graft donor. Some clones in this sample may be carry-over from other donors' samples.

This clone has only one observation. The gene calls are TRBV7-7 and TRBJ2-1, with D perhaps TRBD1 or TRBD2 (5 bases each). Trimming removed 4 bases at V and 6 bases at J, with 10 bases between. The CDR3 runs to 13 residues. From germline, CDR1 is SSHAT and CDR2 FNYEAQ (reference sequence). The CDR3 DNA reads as TGTGCCAGCAGCTCGTGGGGGATCAATGAGCAGTTCTTC. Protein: CASSSWGINEQFF.

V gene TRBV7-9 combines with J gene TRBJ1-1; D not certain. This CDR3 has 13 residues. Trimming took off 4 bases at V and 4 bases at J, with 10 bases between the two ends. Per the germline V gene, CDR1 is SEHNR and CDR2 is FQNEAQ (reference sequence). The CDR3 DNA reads TGTGCCAGCAGCTACGCGTGGGGCACTGAAGCTTTCTTT. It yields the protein CASSYAWGTEAFF.

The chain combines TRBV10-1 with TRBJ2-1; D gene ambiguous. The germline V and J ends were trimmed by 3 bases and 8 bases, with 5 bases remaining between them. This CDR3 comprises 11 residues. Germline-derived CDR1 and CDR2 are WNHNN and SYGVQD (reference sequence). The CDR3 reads CASSDRDEQFF. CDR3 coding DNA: TGCGCCAGCAGTGATAGGGATGAGCAGTTCTTC.

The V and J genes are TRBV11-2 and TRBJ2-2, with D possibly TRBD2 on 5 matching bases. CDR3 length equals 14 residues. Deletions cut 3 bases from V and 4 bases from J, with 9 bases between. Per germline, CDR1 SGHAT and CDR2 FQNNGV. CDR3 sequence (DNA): TGTGCCAGCAGCTTTCGGGGAATCACCGGGGAGCTGTTTTTT. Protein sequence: CASSFRGITGELFF.

CDR3 amino acids: CASSQRLIAGITDTQYF. The DNA for the CDR3 is TGTGCCAGCAGCCAAAGATTAATAGCGGGTATCACAGATACGCAGTATTTT. V usage is TRBV14 and J usage is TRBJ2-3, with TRBD2 identical over 7 bases. Losses at the gene ends were 2 bases for V and 2 bases for J; bases not matched to a gene: 10. CDR3 size: 17 residues. Germline V CDR1 and CDR2: SGHDN, FVKESK.

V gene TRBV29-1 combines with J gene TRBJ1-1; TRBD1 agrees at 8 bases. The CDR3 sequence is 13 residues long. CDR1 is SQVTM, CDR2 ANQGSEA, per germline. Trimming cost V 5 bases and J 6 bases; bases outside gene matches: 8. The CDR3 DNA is TGCAGCGTTATAGGGACAGGATTCGCTGAAGCTTTCTTT. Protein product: CSVIGTGFAEAFF.

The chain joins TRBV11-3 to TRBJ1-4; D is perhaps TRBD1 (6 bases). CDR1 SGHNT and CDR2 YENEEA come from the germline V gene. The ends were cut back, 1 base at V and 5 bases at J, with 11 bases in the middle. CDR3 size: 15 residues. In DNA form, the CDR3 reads TGTGCCAGCAGCTTAGGATCGGGGGGCAATGAAAAACTGTTTTTT. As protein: CASSLGSGGNEKLFF. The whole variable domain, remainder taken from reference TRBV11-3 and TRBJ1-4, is EAGVVQSPRYKIIEKKQPVAFWCNPISGHNTLYWYLQNLGQGPELLIRYENEEAVDDSQLPKDRFSAERLKGVDSTLKIQPAELGDSAVYLCASSLGSGGNEKLFFGSGTQLSVL.

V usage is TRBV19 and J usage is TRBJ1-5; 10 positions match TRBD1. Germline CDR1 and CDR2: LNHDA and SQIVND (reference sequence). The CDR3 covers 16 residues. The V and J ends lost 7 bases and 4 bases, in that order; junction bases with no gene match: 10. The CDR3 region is CASKPRGTGENQPQHF. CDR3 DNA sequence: TGTGCCAGTAAACCCAGAGGGACAGGGGAAAATCAGCCCCAGCATTTT.

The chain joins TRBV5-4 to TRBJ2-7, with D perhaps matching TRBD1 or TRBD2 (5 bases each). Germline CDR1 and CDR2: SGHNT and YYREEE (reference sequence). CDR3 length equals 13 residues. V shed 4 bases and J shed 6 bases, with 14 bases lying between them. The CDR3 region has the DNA TGTGCCAGCAGCCAAGTTGGGGGAGCCGAGCAGTACTTC. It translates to CASSQVGGAEQYF.

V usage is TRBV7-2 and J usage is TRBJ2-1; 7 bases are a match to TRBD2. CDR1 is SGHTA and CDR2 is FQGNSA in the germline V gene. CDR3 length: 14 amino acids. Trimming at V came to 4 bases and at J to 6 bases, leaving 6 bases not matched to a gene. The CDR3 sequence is CASSSGLGLNEQFF. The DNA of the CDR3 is TGTGCCAGCAGCTCCGGACTAGGACTCAATGAGCAGTTCTTC.

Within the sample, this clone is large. CDR3 in DNA: TGTGCCAGCAGTGGTGGTGATGAGCAGTTCTTC. This translates into CASSGGDEQFF. The rearrangement links TRBV25-1 to TRBJ2-1; D is unresolved. Trimming took 4 bases from V and 8 from J, leaving 6 bases between them. This CDR3 contains 11 residues. Germline CDR1 and CDR2: MGHDK and SYGVNS.

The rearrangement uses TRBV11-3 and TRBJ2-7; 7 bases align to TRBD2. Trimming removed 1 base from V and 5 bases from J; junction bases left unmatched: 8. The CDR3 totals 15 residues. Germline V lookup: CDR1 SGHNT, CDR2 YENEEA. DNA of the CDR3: TGTGCCAGCAGCTTAGCCCAGCGGGGCCTCGACGAGCAGTACTTC. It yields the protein CASSLAQRGLDEQYF.

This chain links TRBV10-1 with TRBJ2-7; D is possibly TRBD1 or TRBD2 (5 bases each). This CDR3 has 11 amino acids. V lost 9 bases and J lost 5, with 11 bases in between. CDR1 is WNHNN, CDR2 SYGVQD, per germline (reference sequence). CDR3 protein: CASIGTDEQYF. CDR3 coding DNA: TGCGCCAGTATCGGGACGGACGAGCAGTACTTC.

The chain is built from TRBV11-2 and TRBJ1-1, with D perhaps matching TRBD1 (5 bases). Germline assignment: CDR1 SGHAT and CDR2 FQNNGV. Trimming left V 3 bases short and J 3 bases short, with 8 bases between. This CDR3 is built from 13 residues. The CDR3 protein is CASSFQGDTEAFF. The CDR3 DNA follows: TGTGCCAGCAGCTTCCAGGGAGACACTGAAGCTTTCTTT. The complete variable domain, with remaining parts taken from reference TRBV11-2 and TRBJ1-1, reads EAGVAQSPRYKIIEKRQSVAFWCNPISGHATLYWYQQILGQGPKLLIQFQNNGVVDDSQLPKDRFSAERLKGVDSTLKIQPAKLEDSAVYLCASSFQGDTEAFFGQGTRLTVV.

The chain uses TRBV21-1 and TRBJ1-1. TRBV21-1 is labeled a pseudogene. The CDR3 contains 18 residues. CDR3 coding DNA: TGTGCCAGCAGCAAAGGGAACGGGGCGACCCGACGGAACACTGAAGCTTTCTTT. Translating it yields CASSKGNGATRRNTEAFF.

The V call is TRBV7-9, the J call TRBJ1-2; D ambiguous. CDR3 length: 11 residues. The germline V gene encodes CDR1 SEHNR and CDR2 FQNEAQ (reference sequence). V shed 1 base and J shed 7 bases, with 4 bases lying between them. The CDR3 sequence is CASSLDSGYTF. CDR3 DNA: TGTGCCAGCAGCTTAGATTCTGGCTACACCTTC.

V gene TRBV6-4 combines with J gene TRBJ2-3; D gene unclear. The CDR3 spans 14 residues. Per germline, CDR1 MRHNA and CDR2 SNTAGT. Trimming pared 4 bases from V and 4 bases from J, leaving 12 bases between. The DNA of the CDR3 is TGTGCCAGCAGTGGTAGGGAAGGCGCAGATACGCAGTATTTT. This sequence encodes CASSGREGADTQYF.